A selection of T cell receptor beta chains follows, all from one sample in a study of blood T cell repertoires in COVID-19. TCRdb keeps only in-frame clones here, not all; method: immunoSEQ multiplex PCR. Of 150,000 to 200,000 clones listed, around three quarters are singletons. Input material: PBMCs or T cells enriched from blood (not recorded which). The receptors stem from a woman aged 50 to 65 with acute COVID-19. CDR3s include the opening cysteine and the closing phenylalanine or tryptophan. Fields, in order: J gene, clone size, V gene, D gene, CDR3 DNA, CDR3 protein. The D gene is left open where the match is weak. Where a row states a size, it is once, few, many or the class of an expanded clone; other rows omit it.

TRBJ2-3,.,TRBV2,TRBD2,TGTGCCAGCAGTGCCGGGACTAGTTCAACAGATACGCAGTATTTT,CASSAGTSSTDTQYF
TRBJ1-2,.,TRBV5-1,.,TGCGCCAGCAGCTTGGTCGGGGATTTGGGGTATGGCTACACCTTC,CASSLVGDLGYGYTF
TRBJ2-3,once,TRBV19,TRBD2,TGTGCCAGTTTGGGGGTAGCGGGAGATACGCAGTATTTT,CASLGVAGDTQYF
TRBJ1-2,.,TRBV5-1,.,TGCGCCAGCAGGGAGGGCCGGGACGGACTGTTGAGCTACACCTTC,CASREGRDGLLSYTF
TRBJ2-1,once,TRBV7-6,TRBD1,TGTGCCAGCAGCACCCGACAGGGCGAGTCCGGTGAGCAGTTCTTC,CASSTRQGESGEQFF
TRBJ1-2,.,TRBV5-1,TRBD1,TGCGCCAGCAGCCTCCCCGACAGGGGGTCTGACTACACCTTC,CASSLPDRGSDYTF
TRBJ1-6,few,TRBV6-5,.,TGTGCCAGCAGTCGTACACAAAATTCACCCCTCCACTTT,CASSRTQNSPLHF
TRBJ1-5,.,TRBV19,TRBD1,TGTGCCAGTAGTGCCCGGACAGGAGGCAATCAGCCCCAGCATTTT,CASSARTGGNQPQHF
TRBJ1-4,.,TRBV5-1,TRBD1,TGCGCCAGCACCCGACAGGGACAGGGGAATGAAAAACTGTTTTTT,CASTRQGQGNEKLFF
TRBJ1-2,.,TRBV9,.,TGTGCCAGCAGCGTAGCCAGGTCGCAGCACTATGGCTACACCTTC,CASSVARSQHYGYTF
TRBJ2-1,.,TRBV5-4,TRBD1,TGTGCCAGCAGCCTCCGGAGGCAAGGGACAGGTAATGAGCAGTTCTTC,CASSLRRQGTGNEQFF
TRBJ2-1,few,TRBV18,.,TGTGCCAGCTCATTAAACAGTGACAATGAGCAGTTCTTC,CASSLNSDNEQFF
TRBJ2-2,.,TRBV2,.,TGTGCCAGCAGCCCCCGGGGCACCGGGGAGCTGTTTTTT,CASSPRGTGELFF
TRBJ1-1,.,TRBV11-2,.,TGTGCCAGCAGCTTAGTCGGGAGCATGAACACTGAAGCTTTCTTT,CASSLVGSMNTEAFF
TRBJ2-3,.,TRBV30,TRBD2,TGTGCCTGGACGAGACTAGCGGGGGGGCTGGGAGATACGCAGTATTTT,CAWTRLAGGLGDTQYF
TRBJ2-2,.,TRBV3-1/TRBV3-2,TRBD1,TGTGCCGGGGGGTCCGGGACAGGGAACACCGGGGAGCTGTTTTTT,CAGGSGTGNTGELFF
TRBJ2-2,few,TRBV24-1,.,TGTGCCACCAGAAAGGGACACCTCACCGGGGAGCTGTTTTTT,CATRKGHLTGELFF
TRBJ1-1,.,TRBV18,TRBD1,TGTGCCAGCTCGCCCGACAGGGGGAACACTGAAGCTTTCTTT,CASSPDRGNTEAFF
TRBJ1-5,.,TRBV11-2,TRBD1,TGTGCCAGCAGCTCTCCAACAGGGGGTCGGGGCAATCAGCCCCAGCATTTT,CASSSPTGGRGNQPQHF
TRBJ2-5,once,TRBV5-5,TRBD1,TGTGCCAGCAGCTTTACAGGGGGGTCAGAGACCCAGTACTTC,CASSFTGGSETQYF
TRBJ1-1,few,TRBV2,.,TGTGCCAGCAGTCAATTCACAGAAACTGAAGCTTTCTTT,CASSQFTETEAFF
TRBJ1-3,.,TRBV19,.,TGTGCCAGTGTCGTTAACTCTGGAAACACCATATATTTT,CASVVNSGNTIYF
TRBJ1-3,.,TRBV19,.,TGTGCCAGTAGCCCGGACAAGCCAGGAAACACCATATATTTT,CASSPDKPGNTIYF
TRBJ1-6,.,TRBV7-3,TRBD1,TGTGCCAGCAGCATAGGGACAGGGGAATCACCCCTCCACTTT,CASSIGTGESPLHF
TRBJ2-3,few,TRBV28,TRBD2,TGTGCCAGCAGATCACTAGCGGGGGGTCGCACAGATACGCAGTATTTT,CASRSLAGGRTDTQYF
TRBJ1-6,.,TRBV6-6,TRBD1,TGTGCCAGCAGCCGGGACAGCTCCTATAATTCACCCCTCCACTTT,CASSRDSSYNSPLHF
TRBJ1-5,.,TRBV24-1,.,TGTGCCACCAGTGATTCCCGACAGGGCAATCAGCCCCAGCATTTT,CATSDSRQGNQPQHF
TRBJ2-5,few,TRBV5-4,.,TGTGCCAGCAGCTTGGACTTCCCCGGCGGGGAGACCCAGTACTTC,CASSLDFPGGETQYF
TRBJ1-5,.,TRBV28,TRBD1,TGTGCCAGCAGTCCCTCCGAGACAGGGTATCAGCCCCAGCATTTT,CASSPSETGYQPQHF
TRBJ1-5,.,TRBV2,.,TGTGCCAGCAGTGCCCAGGGGAGTTATCAGCCCCAGCATTTT,CASSAQGSYQPQHF
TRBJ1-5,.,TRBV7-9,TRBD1,TGTGCCAGCAGCTTAGCGGGACAGGGGAGCCAGCCCCAGCATTTT,CASSLAGQGSQPQHF
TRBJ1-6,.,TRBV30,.,TGTGCCTGGAGGGCCCCCCGGGGGGGCGGTTCACCCCTCCACTTT,CAWRAPRGGGSPLHF
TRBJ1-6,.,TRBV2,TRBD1,TGTGCCAGCAGTGACTGGACAGGGGGCGATTCACCCCTCCACTTT,CASSDWTGGDSPLHF
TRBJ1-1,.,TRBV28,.,TGTGCCAGCAGTTTAGGGGCCTTTCCAAACACTGAAGCTTTCTTT,CASSLGAFPNTEAFF
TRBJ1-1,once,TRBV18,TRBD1,TGTGCCAGCTCACAAAACCCGGCAGGGGGTGGAACTGAAGCTTTCTTT,CASSQNPAGGGTEAFF
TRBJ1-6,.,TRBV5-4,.,TGTGCCAGCAGCGCCGGGACAATGGATCCACCCCTCCACTTT,CASSAGTMDPPLHF
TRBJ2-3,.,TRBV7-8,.,TGTGCCAGCAGCTTAGGGCTTAGCACAGATACGCAGTATTTT,CASSLGLSTDTQYF
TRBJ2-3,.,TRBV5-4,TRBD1,TGTGCCAGCAGCTCTACGACAGGGCTGAGCACAGATACGCAGTATTTT,CASSSTTGLSTDTQYF
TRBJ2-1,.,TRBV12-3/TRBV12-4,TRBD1,TGTGCCAGCAGTTCGGACAGGGACAATGAGCAGTTCTTC,CASSSDRDNEQFF
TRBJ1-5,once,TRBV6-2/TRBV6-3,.,TGTGCCAGCAGTTCCGGGACAAGCAATCAGCCCCAGCATTTT,CASSSGTSNQPQHF
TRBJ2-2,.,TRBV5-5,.,TGTGCCAGCAGTCCCACAGGGCAGAACACCGGGGAGCTGTTTTTT,CASSPTGQNTGELFF
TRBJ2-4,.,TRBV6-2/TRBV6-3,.,TGTGCCAGCAGTTACTCCGAGCGAGGGCCCAATAAAAACATTCAGTACTTC,CASSYSERGPNKNIQYF
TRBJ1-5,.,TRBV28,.,TGTGCCAGCAGTTTACCGAGCGGAGAGGATAGCAATCAGCCCCAGCATTTT,CASSLPSGEDSNQPQHF
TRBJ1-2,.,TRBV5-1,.,TGCGCCAGCAGAAAACAGGTATCCCTGAGGGGCTACACCTTC,CASRKQVSLRGYTF
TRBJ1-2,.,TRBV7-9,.,TGTGCCAGCAGCCCCCCGGGGAGAGGCTATGGCTACACCTTC,CASSPPGRGYGYTF
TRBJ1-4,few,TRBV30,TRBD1,TGTGCCTGGAGTCGACAGGGTGGAACTAATGAAAAACTGTTTTTT,CAWSRQGGTNEKLFF
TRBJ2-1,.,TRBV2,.,TGTGCCAGCATTACCGGGAATGAGCAGTTCTTC,CASITGNEQFF
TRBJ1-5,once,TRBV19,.,TGTGCCAGTAGTGTCCTTGAACAGGGAAACAATCAGCCCCAGCATTTT,CASSVLEQGNNQPQHF
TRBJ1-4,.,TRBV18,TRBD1,TGTGCCAGCTCACCACTGGGACAGGGGAAGGAAAAACTGTTTTTT,CASSPLGQGKEKLFF
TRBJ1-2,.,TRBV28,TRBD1,TGTGCCAGCATCCCGGGGACAGGGGGCCGGGGTAACTATGGCTACACCTTC,CASIPGTGGRGNYGYTF
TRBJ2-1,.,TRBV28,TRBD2,TGTGCCAGCAGTTTCGATGGGACTAGCGGGGGGAATGAGCAGTTCTTC,CASSFDGTSGGNEQFF
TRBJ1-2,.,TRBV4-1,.,TGCGCCAGCAGCCAAGATACTCTTCCAGGTTTGGACAGCCGCTCAAGCTATGGCTACACCTTC,CASSQDTLPGLDSRSSYGYTF
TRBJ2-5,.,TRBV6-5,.,TGTGCCAGCGGCAGCCAAGAGACCCAGTACTTC,CASGSQETQYF
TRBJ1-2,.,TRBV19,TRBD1,TGTGCCAGTAGTAGTCCGGGACAGGTCAGAGGTGGCTACACCTTC,CASSSPGQVRGGYTF
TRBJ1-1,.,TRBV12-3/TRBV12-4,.,TGTGCCAGCAGTTTACGTGGGGCCCCCGGGGCTTTCTTT,CASSLRGAPGAFF
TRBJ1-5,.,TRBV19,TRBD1,TGTGCCAGTAGTACCACAGGGGGCCCCAATCAGCCCCAGCATTTT,CASSTTGGPNQPQHF
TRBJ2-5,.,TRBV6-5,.,TGTGCCAGCAGTTGGGGAATGACCGGGAAGGTGGAGACCCAGTACTTC,CASSWGMTGKVETQYF
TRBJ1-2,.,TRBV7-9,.,TGTGCCAGCAGCTTCGAGAGAGGCTACACCTTC,CASSFERGYTF
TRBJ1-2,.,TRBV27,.,TGTGCCAGCAGTTTGAGGGTTAACTATGGCTACACCTTC,CASSLRVNYGYTF